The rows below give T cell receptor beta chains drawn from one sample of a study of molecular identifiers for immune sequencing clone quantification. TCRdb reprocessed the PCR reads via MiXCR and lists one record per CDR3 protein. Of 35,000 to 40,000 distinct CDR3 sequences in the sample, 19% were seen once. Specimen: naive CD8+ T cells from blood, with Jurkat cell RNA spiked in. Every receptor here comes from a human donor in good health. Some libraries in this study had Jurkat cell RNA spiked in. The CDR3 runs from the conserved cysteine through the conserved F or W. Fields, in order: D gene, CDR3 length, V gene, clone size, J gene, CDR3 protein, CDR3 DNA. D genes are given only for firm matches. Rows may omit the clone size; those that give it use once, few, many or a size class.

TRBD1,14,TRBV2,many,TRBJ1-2,CASSPGQASYGYTF,TGTGCCAGCAGCCCGGGACAGGCCAGCTATGGCTACACCTTC
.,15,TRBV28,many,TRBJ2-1,CASSLGLEAHNEQFF,TGTGCCAGCAGTTTGGGCCTGGAGGCCCACAATGAGCAGTTCTTC
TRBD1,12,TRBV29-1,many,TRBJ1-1,CSIGTGDTEAFF,TGCAGCATCGGGACAGGGGACACTGAAGCTTTCTTT
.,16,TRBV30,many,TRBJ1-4,CAWSSPPPGSNEKLFF,TGTGCCTGGAGTAGCCCACCCCCAGGGTCAAATGAAAAACTGTTTTTT
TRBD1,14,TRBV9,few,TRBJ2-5,CASSVTGVQETQYF,TGTGCCAGCAGCGTGACAGGGGTTCAAGAGACCCAGTACTTC
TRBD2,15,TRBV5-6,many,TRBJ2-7,CASSDGLAGSYEQYF,TGTGCCAGCAGCGACGGACTAGCGGGATCCTACGAGCAGTACTTC
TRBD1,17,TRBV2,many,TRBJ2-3,CASRRNPGTGVADTQYF,TGTGCCAGCAGAAGAAATCCCGGGACAGGGGTCGCAGATACGCAGTATTTT
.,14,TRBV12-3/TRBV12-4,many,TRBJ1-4,CASSQTATNEKLFF,TGTGCCAGCAGTCAGACGGCTACTAATGAAAAACTGTTTTTT
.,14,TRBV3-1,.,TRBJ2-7,CASSPLTGPYEQYF,TGTGCCAGCAGCCCTTTGACGGGGCCCTACGAGCAGTACTTC
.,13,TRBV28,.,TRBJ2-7,CASGPQWAYEQYF,TGTGCCAGCGGACCCCAGTGGGCCTACGAGCAGTACTTC
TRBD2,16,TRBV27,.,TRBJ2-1,CASSWKSGSVPNEQFF,TGTGCCAGCAGTTGGAAGAGCGGGAGTGTCCCCAATGAGCAGTTCTTC
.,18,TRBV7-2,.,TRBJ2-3,CASSFGITRGPSTDTQYF,TGTGCCAGCAGCTTCGGCATAACGAGGGGTCCCTCCACAGATACGCAGTATTTT
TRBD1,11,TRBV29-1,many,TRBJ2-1,CSVTGNNEQFF,TGCAGCGTGACAGGGAACAATGAGCAGTTCTTC
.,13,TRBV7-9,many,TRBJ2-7,CASSPPRASEQYF,TGTGCCAGCAGCCCGCCCCGGGCCTCCGAGCAGTACTTC
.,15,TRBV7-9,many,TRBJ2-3,CASSPVGARTDTQYF,TGTGCCAGCAGCCCGGTGGGGGCACGAACAGATACGCAGTATTTT
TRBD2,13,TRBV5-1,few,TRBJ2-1,CASSLSGAYEQFF,TGCGCCAGCAGCCTTAGCGGGGCCTATGAGCAGTTCTTC
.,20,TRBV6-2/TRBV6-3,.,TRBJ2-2,CASSWTPGGLENTNTGELFF,TGCGCCAGCAGTTGGACTCCGGGCGGTCTCGAAAACACGAACACCGGGGAGCTGTTTTTT
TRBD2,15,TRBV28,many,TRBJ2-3,CASRYLAGGPDTQYF,TGTGCCAGCAGATACTTAGCGGGAGGGCCAGATACGCAGTATTTT
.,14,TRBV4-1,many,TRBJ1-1,CASSQVQGVAEAFF,TGCGCCAGCAGCCAAGTGCAAGGGGTGGCTGAAGCTTTCTTT
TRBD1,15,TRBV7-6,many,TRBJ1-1,CASSHRQGRYTEAFF,TGTGCCAGCAGCCATCGACAGGGCCGTTACACTGAAGCTTTCTTT
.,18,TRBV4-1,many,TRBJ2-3,CASSQVFQGTYSTDTQYF,TGCGCCAGCAGCCAAGTGTTCCAGGGGACCTATAGTACAGATACGCAGTATTTT
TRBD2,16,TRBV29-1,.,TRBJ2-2,CSVTGTTVTTTGELCF,TGCAGCGTAACCGGGACTACCGTAACAACCACCGGGGAGCTGTGTTTT
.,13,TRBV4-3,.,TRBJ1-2,CASSQEVKYGYTF,TGCGCCAGCAGCCAAGAGGTCAAATATGGCTACACCTTC
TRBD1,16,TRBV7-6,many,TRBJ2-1,CASSLGQDIAGNEQFF,TGTGCCAGCAGCTTGGGACAGGACATAGCCGGCAATGAGCAGTTCTTC
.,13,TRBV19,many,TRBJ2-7,CASSPAVPYEQYF,TGTGCCAGTAGCCCTGCGGTCCCCTACGAGCAGTACTTC
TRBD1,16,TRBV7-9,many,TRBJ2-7,CASSETGTGGWDEQYF,TGTGCCAGCAGCGAAACCGGGACAGGGGGCTGGGACGAGCAGTACTTC
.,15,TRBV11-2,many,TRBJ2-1,CASSLGPDTYNEQFF,TGTGCCAGCAGCTTAGGGCCCGACACCTACAATGAGCAGTTCTTC